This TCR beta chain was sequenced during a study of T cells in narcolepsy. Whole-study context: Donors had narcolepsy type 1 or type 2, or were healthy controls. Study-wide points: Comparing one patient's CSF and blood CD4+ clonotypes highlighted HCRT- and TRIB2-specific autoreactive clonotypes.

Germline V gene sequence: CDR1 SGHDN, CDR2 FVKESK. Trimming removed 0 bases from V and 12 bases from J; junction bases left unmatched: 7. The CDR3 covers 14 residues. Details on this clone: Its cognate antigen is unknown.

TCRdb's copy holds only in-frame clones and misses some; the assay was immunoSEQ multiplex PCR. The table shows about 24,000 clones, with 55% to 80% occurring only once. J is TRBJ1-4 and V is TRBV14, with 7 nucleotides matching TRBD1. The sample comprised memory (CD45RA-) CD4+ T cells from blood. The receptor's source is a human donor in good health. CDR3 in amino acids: CASSQDIRQGQLFF. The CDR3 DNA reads TGTGCCAGCAGCCAAGATATAAGACAGGGCCAACTGTTTTTT.